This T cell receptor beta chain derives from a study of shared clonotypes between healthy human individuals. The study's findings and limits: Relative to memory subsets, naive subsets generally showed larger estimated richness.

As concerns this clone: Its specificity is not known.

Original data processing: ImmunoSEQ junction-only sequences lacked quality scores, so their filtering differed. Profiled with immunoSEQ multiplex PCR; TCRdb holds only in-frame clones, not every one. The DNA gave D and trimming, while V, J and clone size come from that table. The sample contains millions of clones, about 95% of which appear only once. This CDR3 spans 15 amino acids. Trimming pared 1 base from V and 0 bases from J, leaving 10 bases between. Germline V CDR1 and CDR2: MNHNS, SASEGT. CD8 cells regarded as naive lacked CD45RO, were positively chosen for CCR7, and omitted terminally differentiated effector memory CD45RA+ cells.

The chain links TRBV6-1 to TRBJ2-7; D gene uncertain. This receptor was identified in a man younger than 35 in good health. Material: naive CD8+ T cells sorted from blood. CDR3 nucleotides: TGTGCCAGCAGTGAAGAGGGCATCGGCTCCTACGAGCAGTACTTC. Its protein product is CASSEEGIGSYEQYF.